One sample yielded the 21 T cell receptor beta chains listed below, sequenced in a study of T cell clonality in common variable immunodeficiency. TCRdb's copy holds only in-frame clones and misses some; the assay was immunoSEQ multiplex PCR. There are roughly 70,000 clones in the sample, none observed a single time. Sample: peripheral blood mononuclear cells. Receptor source: a person aged 18-70 years in good health.

This clone has at least ten counts. The read ends 3 residues shy of where the CDR3 ends; the end is completed using the germline J gene. The chain is built from TRBV30 and TRBJ1-2, with a possible D match to TRBD1 (6 bases). CDR3 length equals 13 residues. The V end was cut by 2 bases, the J end by 7 bases, with 14 bases between. The germline gives CDR1 GTSNPN, CDR2 SVGIG (reference sequence). The CDR3 sequence is CAWSPRTASGYTF. Incomplete CDR3 DNA: TGTGCCTGGAGTCCTAGGACAGCTAGTGGC.

This clone was seen ten or more times. The missing CDR3 end, 3 residues past where the read stops, is filled in from the germline J gene. V is TRBV10-3 and J is TRBJ1-2; 9 bases map to TRBD1. Trimming removed 4 bases from V and 6 bases from J; junction bases left unmatched: 6. Germline V gives CDR1 ENHRY, CDR2 SYGVKD. The CDR3 contains 14 residues. The part of the CDR3 DNA that was read is TGTGCCATCAGTGGCTTTGGACAGGGGAATGGC. It codes for CAISGFGQGNG. The entire CDR3 sequence reads CAISGFGQGNGYTF.

Ten or more counts support this clone. Sequencing ends 3 residues short of the CDR3 end; the germline J gene provides the rest. The chain joins TRBV4-2 to TRBJ2-3; 15 positions agree with TRBD2. With V trimmed by 2 bases and J by 5 bases, 2 bases remained unmatched. The germline V gene encodes CDR1 LGHNA and CDR2 YNFKEQ. The CDR3 length is 16 residues. CDR3 DNA, as far as it was read: TGTGCCAGCAGCCAACCGGGACTAGCGGGGGGAGATACG. It codes for CASSQPGLAGGDT. The whole CDR3 sequence reads CASSQPGLAGGDTQYF.

At least ten counts were recorded for this clone. The CDR3 end falls 3 residues outside the read, so it is completed with the germline J gene. This rearrangement joins TRBV20-1 to TRBJ2-5, with a tentative D call TRBD1 (5 bases). V was cut by 3 bases and J by 2 bases, with 16 bases left in between. The length of the CDR3 is 15 residues. Germline assignment: CDR1 DFQATT and CDR2 SNEGSKA (reference sequence). The CDR3 here is CSASDPRAYQETQYF. CDR3 bases read: TGCAGTGCTAGCGACCCCAGGGCTTATCAAGAGACC.

This clone was seen a handful of times. The read ends 3 residues early relative to the CDR3; the germline J gene fills the gap. The chain is built from TRBV5-1 and TRBJ2-3; tentatively, D is TRBD2 (6 bases). This CDR3 has 14 residues. V shed 0 bases and J shed 2 bases, with 7 bases lying between them. CDR1 and CDR2 (germline): SGHRS, YFSETQ. The sequenced part of the CDR3 DNA is TGCGCCAGCAGCTTGGGCGGGGACACAGATACG. Encoded protein: CASSLGGDTDT. The whole CDR3 protein reads CASSLGGDTDTQYF.

This clone was seen repeatedly, ten times or more. The read gets to within 3 residues of the CDR3 end, and the germline J gene fills in the rest. The chain joins TRBV20-1 to TRBJ2-3; a weak D match, TRBD2 (6 bases). V was cut by 6 bases and J by 4 bases, with 14 bases left in between. Germline assignment: CDR1 DFQATT and CDR2 SNEGSKA (reference sequence). CDR3 length: 13 residues. The CDR3 is CSAATSYPDTQYF. Incomplete CDR3 DNA: TGCAGTGCAGCGACTAGTTACCCAGATACG.

This clone was seen a handful of times. The CDR3 end lies 3 residues beyond the end of the read and is filled in from the germline J gene. The chain recombines TRBV4-2 with TRBJ2-5, with 9 bases aligning to TRBD2. The V segment lost 0 bases and the J segment 4 bases; nucleotides outside the gene matches: 9. This CDR3 comprises 17 residues. The germline CDR1 and CDR2 sequences are LGHNA and YNFKEQ. The chain's CDR3 is CASSQDDGSGSPETQYF. CDR3 bases read: TGTGCCAGCAGCCAAGATGATGGTAGCGGGAGTCCAGAGACC.

The sample holds many counts of this clone. The read comes to an end 3 residues before the CDR3 does, leaving the germline J gene to fill in the end. The V and J genes are TRBV7-9 and TRBJ1-3; tentatively, D is TRBD1 (6 bases). CDR1 is SEHNR and CDR2 is FQNEAQ in the germline V gene (reference sequence). V shed 3 bases and J shed 4 bases, with 7 bases lying between them. This CDR3 is built from 13 residues. CDR3 protein: CASSFTGGNTIYF. CDR3 bases read: TGTGCCAGCAGCTTTACAGGGGGAAACACC.

This clone came up many times. CDR3 bases read: TGTGCCAGCAGCTTGGGGGGGGCCTACAATGAG. Translating it yields CASSLGGAYNE. In full, the CDR3 is CASSLGGAYNEQFF. V gene TRBV5-8 combines with J gene TRBJ2-1, with D tentatively TRBD2 (6 bases). The read ends 3 residues before the CDR3 terminus; that terminus is restored from the germline J gene. The CDR3 length is 14 residues. The V gene's germline CDR1 is SGHTS and CDR2 YDEGEE. V dropped 0 bases and J dropped 2 bases, with 6 bases sitting between them.

This clone was seen repeatedly, ten times or more. The read stops 3 residues short of the end of the CDR3; the missing end is completed from the germline J gene. This chain uses TRBV29-1 with TRBJ2-5; tentative D call: TRBD2 (6 bases). Germline CDR1 and CDR2: SQVTM and ANQGSEA. The CDR3 is 15 amino acids. Trimming removed 3 bases at V and 2 bases at J, with 16 bases between. The CDR3 spells CSVDGQETSQETQYF. The sequenced CDR3 bases are TGCAGCGTTGATGGACAAGAGACTAGTCAAGAGACC.

In its sample, this clone was seen many times. The CDR3 end falls 3 residues outside the read, so it is completed with the germline J gene. Other DNA sequences within the sample encode an identical CDR3. The V and J genes are TRBV5-1 and TRBJ1-2; D perhaps matches TRBD1 (6 bases). Germline V gives CDR1 SGHRS, CDR2 YFSETQ. The CDR3 is made up of 13 amino acids. Trimming took off 4 bases at V and 1 base at J, with 8 bases between the two ends. CDR3 sequence: CASSLQGNYGYTF. CDR3 DNA, as far as it was read: TGCGCCAGCAGCCTACAGGGTAACTATGGC.

This clone was seen at least ten times. The DNA ends 3 residues before the CDR3 does, and the rest of the CDR3 is filled in from the germline J gene. This rearrangement joins TRBV5-4 to TRBJ2-1, with 7 positions matching TRBD1. The CDR3 contains 13 residues. With V trimmed by 4 bases and J by 5 bases, 3 bases remained unmatched. In germline, CDR1 is SGHNT, CDR2 YYREEE (reference sequence). CDR3 DNA (partial): TGTGCCAGCAGCACGGGACAGAACAATGAG. It codes for CASSTGQNNE. The whole CDR3 sequence reads CASSTGQNNEQFF.

This clone has a count of ten or more. The missing CDR3 end, 3 residues past where the read stops, is filled in from the germline J gene. This rearrangement joins TRBV20-1 to TRBJ2-5; D possibly matches TRBD1 or TRBD2 (6 bases each). V shed 3 bases and J shed 5 bases, with 13 bases lying between them. This CDR3 is 13 amino acids long. Germline CDR1 DFQATT, CDR2 SNEGSKA (reference sequence). The CDR3 here is CSARATGRETQYF. CDR3 bases read: TGCAGTGCTAGGGCAACAGGGAGGGAGACC.

Turning to this clone: The read stops 3 residues short of the end of the CDR3; the missing end is completed from the germline J gene. The chain carries TRBV13 and TRBJ2-3, with 7 bases aligning to TRBD2. The trim removed 5 bases at V and 2 bases at J, leaving 10 bases unmatched. CDR3 size: 16 residues. CDR1 is PRHDT, CDR2 FYEKMQ, per germline (reference sequence). The sequenced CDR3 bases are TGTGCCAGCAGCACCCGCGGGGGAATATACACAGATACG. Translated: CASSTRGGIYTDT. The whole CDR3 sequence reads CASSTRGGIYTDTQYF.

This clone was counted ten times or more. CDR3 bases read: TGTGCCAGCAGTCTCCAGGGGGCCACTGAA. It translates to CASSLQGATE. The whole CDR3 is CASSLQGATEAFF. The chain joins TRBV28 to TRBJ1-1, with 8 bases fitting TRBD1. The read is 3 residues too short to cover the CDR3 end, so that end is filled in from the germline J gene. The CDR3 runs 13 residues. Germline V CDR1 and CDR2: MDHEN, SYDVKM. Unmatched junction bases numbered 3, after V lost 5 bases and J lost 4 bases.

This clone was observed many times. The read terminates 3 residues before the CDR3 end, so the remaining end is supplied by the germline J gene. The V gene is TRBV7-9, the J gene TRBJ1-2; possible D gene TRBD1, 6 bases. The CDR3 is 13 amino acids. CDR1 and CDR2 from the germline V gene are SEHNR and FQNEAQ (reference sequence). V was shortened by 5 bases and J by 2 bases, with 9 bases between the two germline ends. CDR3 in amino acids: CASSPQGNYGYTF. The CDR3 DNA, read in part, is TGTGCCAGCAGCCCCCAGGGGAACTATGGC.

This clone was seen ten or more times. Sequencing ends 3 residues short of the CDR3 end; the germline J gene provides the rest. The chain recombines TRBV20-1 with TRBJ1-1; D is undetermined. The germline CDR1 and CDR2 sequences are DFQATT and SNEGSKA (reference sequence). The germline V and J ends were trimmed by 3 bases and 1 base, with 15 bases remaining between them. The CDR3 totals 15 residues. CDR3 DNA (partial): TGCAGTGCTAGCCCCGGCGGGTCGTCGAACACTGAA. Its translation: CSASPGGSSNTE. Given in full, the CDR3 is CSASPGGSSNTEAFF.

This clone turned up a few times. At one of its ends the junction is not consistent with the germline gene, which may arise from a read error. The sequenced fragment ends 3 residues before the CDR3 boundary, so the rest is inferred from the germline J gene. This chain connects TRBV30 to TRBJ1-2, with D possibly matching TRBD1 (5 bases). This CDR3 region has 15 residues. The germline gives CDR1 GTSNPN, CDR2 SVGIG (reference sequence). The CDR3: CAWSFPSGGGYDYTF. The part of the CDR3 DNA that was read is TGTGCCTGGAGCTTCCCGAGCGGCGGGGGGTATGAC. Supplemented by reference TRBV30 and TRBJ1-2, the full variable domain reads SQTIHQWPATLVQPVGSPLSLECTVEGTSNPNLYWYRQAAGRGLQLLFYSVGIGQISSEVPQNLSASRPQDRQFILSSKKLLLSDSGFYLCAWSFPSGGGYDYTFGSGTRLTVV.

This clone has a count of ten or more. The sequenced fragment ends 3 residues before the CDR3 boundary, so the rest is inferred from the germline J gene. The genes are TRBV30 and TRBJ1-2; D is possibly TRBD1 (5 bases). V was cut by 8 bases and J by 4 bases, with 20 bases left in between. The CDR3 is 14 amino acids. Germline lookup yields CDR1 GTSNPN and CDR2 SVGIG (reference sequence). The CDR3 sequence is CAQTPGEELYGYTF. CDR3 DNA, as far as it was read: TGTGCCCAGACACCGGGGGAGGAACTCTATGGC.

This clone was detected ten times or more. The CDR3 end lies 3 residues beyond the end of the read and is filled in from the germline J gene. The rearrangement links TRBV29-1 to TRBJ2-7; the match to TRBD1 covers 7 bases. Germline loops: CDR1 SQVTM, CDR2 ANQGSEA. The CDR3 sequence is 13 residues long. After removal of 7 bases from V and 0 bases from J, the junction contained 6 bases not matched to a gene. CDR3 region: CSAGTVSSYEQYF. The sequenced part of the CDR3 DNA is TGCAGCGCCGGGACAGTAAGCTCCTACGAG.

This clone was seen repeatedly, ten times or more. The DNA ends 3 residues before the CDR3 does, and the rest of the CDR3 is filled in from the germline J gene. The chain links TRBV20-1 to TRBJ2-1; 9 positions agree with TRBD1. The germline V gene encodes CDR1 DFQATT and CDR2 SNEGSKA (reference sequence). This CDR3 contains 14 residues. V was clipped by 5 bases and J by 3 bases; unmatched bases: 5. The CDR3 bases that were read are TGCAGTGCTCGGGGACAGGGACACTACAATGAG. It is translated as CSARGQGHYNE. In full, the CDR3 is CSARGQGHYNEQFF.